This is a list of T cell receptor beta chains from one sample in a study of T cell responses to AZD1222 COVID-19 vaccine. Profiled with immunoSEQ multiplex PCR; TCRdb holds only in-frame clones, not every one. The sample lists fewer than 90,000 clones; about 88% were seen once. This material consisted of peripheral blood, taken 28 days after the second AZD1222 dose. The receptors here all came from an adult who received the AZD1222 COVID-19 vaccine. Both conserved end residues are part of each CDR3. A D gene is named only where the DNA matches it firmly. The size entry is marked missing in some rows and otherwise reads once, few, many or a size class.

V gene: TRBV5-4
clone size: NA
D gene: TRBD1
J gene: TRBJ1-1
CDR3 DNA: TGTGCCAGCAGCCCTCGGACAGGGGGAGGAACTGAAGCTTTCTTT
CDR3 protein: CASSPRTGGGTEAFF

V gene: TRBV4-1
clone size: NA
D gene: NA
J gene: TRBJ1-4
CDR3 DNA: TGCGCCAGCAGCCAAGTCGGGGTGTTTAATGAAAAACTGTTTTTT
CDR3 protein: CASSQVGVFNEKLFF

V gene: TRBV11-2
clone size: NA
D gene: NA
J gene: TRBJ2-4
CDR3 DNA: TGTGCCAGCAGCTTAGGAAGGGGGGGCAGGGAAAACATTCAGTACTTC
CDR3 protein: CASSLGRGGRENIQYF

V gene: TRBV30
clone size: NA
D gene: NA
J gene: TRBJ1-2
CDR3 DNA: TGTGCCTGGATCTGGAGGGCAGCTGGGGGCTACACCTTC
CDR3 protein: CAWIWRAAGGYTF

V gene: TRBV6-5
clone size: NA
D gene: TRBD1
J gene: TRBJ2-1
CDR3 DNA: TGTGCCAGCAGCCCCGAAGGACAGGGCGAGCAGTTCTTC
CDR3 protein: CASSPEGQGEQFF

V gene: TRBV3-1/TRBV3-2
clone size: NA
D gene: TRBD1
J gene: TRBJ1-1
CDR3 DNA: TGTGCCAGCAGCCACTACAGGGGCGGTACCACTGAAGCTTTCTTT
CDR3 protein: CASSHYRGGTTEAFF

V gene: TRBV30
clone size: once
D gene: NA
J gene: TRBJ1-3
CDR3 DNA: TGTGCCTGCACACCCGGGGACAAACCCTCTGGAAACACCATATATTTT
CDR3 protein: CACTPGDKPSGNTIYF

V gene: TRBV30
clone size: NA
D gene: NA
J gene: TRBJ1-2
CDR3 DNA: TGTGCCTGGAGTGCGGCAGGCTTTGGTGGCTACACCTTC
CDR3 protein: CAWSAAGFGGYTF

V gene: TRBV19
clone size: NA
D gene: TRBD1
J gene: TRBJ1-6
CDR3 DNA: TGTGCCAGTAGTCTGGGACAGCTTAACTCCTATAATTCACCCCTCCACTTT
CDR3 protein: CASSLGQLNSYNSPLHF

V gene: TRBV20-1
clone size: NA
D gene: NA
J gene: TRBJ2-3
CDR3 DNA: TGCAGTGCTAGTAGGGCCCGGGCCCGCACAGATACGCAGTATTTT
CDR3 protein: CSASRARARTDTQYF

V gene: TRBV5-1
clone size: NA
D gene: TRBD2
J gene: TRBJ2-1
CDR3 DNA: TGCGCCAGCAGCCCGCGACTAGCGGGGGAGGGTGAGCAGTTCTTC
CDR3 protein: CASSPRLAGEGEQFF

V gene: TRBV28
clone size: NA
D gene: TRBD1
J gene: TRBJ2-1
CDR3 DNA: TGTGCCAGCAGTCCCTCTGACAGGGCGTGGGGTAGGAATGAGCAGTTCTTC
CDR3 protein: CASSPSDRAWGRNEQFF

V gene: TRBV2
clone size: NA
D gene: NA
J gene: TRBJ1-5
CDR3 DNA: TGTGCCAGTGGTGAGTCCCAGGGGCTCGATCAGCCCCAGCATTTT
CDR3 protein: CASGESQGLDQPQHF

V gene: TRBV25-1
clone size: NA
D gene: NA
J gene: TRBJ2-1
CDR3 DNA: TGTGCCAGCAGTGGCGTTGATGAGCAGTTCTTC
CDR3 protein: CASSGVDEQFF

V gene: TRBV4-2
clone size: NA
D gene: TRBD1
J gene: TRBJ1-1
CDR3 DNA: TGTGCCAGCAGCCCCTACTCGGGACAGATGAACACTGAAGCTTTCTTT
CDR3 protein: CASSPYSGQMNTEAFF

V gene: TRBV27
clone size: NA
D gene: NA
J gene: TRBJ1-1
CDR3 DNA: TGTGCCAGCAGTTTATGGATTTCCCGCATGAACACTGAAGCTTTCTTT
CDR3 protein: CASSLWISRMNTEAFF

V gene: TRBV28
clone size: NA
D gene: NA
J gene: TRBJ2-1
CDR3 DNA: TGTGCCAGCAGTTTACTAGCCGGATACAATGAGCAGTTCTTC
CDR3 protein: CASSLLAGYNEQFF

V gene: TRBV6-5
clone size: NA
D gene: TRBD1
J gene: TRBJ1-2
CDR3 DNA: TGTGCCAGCAGCGGGACAGGCCCCTCTAACTATGGCTACACCTTC
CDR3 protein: CASSGTGPSNYGYTF

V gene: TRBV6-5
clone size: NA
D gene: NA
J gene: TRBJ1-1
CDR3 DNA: TGTGCCAGCAGTTCCCTTCCTACAGGTAACACTGAAGCTTTCTTT
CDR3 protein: CASSSLPTGNTEAFF

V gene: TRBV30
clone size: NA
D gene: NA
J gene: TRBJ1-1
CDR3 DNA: TGTGCCTGGAGTGTGTCCCTTAACACTGAAGCTTTCTTT
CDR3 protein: CAWSVSLNTEAFF

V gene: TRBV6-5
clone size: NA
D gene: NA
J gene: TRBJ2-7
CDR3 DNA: TGTGCCAGCAGTTACCGGGACTCACCCTACGAGCAGTACTTC
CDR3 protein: CASSYRDSPYEQYF

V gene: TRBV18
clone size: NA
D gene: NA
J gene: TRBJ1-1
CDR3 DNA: TGTGCCAGCTCACCTCCTGTAGGGGTCGAAGCTTTCTTT
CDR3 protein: CASSPPVGVEAFF